A single sample gave rise to the 22 T cell receptor beta chains below, sequenced in a study of T cell responses to AZD1222 COVID-19 vaccine. Profiled with immunoSEQ multiplex PCR; TCRdb holds only in-frame clones, not every one. The sample gives about 140,000 clones, approximately 89% of which show up once; 4.7% is in the top ten. This specimen consisted of peripheral blood, obtained on day 0 of AZD1222 vaccination. The receptor source for this set is an adult in good health.

Only a few counts were recorded for this clone. The chain joins TRBV28 to TRBJ1-5, with D tentatively TRBD1 (6 bases). Germline V CDR1 and CDR2: MDHEN, SYDVKM. The V end lost 3 bases, the J end lost 1 base, and 10 bases lay between the germline ends. This CDR3 has 15 amino acids. CDR3 loop: CASSFPGASNQPQHF. The CDR3 DNA is TGTGCCAGCAGTTTTCCGGGGGCGAGCAATCAGCCCCAGCATTTT.

This chain links TRBV6-2 or TRBV6-3 with TRBJ1-2; 7 nucleotides line up with TRBD1. The CDR3 covers 16 residues. From germline, CDR1 is MNHEY and CDR2 SVGEGT. Trimming took 2 bases from V and 3 from J; bases not matched to a gene: 9. The CDR3 DNA follows: TGTGCCAGCAGTTACCCTCTCGACAGGGAGGACTATGGCTACACCTTC. This sequence encodes CASSYPLDREDYGYTF.

As to this clone: Other DNA sequences of this sample code for an identical CDR3. The V call is TRBV29-1, the J call TRBJ1-2; 7 positions match TRBD1. The CDR3 is 11 residues long. Trimming removed 6 bases from V and 2 bases from J; junction bases left unmatched: 0. Per germline, CDR1 SQVTM and CDR2 ANQGSEA. Here the CDR3 reads CSVGQNYGYTF. The DNA for the CDR3 is TGCAGCGTGGGACAGAACTATGGCTACACCTTC.

The rearrangement uses TRBV30 and TRBJ2-5; 7 nucleotides line up with TRBD1. The CDR3 length is 15 residues. From germline, CDR1 is GTSNPN and CDR2 SVGIG (reference sequence). V lost 5 bases to trimming and J lost 6 bases; unmatched junction nucleotides: 15. The CDR3 here is CAWGGYHRGRKTQYF. Here the CDR3 DNA reads TGTGCCTGGGGGGGCTACCACAGGGGACGGAAGACCCAGTACTTC. Full variable domain (missing parts from reference TRBV30 and TRBJ2-5): SQTIHQWPATLVQPVGSPLSLECTVEGTSNPNLYWYRQAAGRGLQLLFYSVGIGQISSEVPQNLSASRPQDRQFILSSKKLLLSDSGFYLCAWGGYHRGRKTQYFGPGTRLLVL.

As DNA, the CDR3 is TGCGCCAGCAGCTTGGTAGAAGAGACCCAGTACTTC. Translating it yields CASSLVEETQYF. The V call is TRBV5-1, the J call TRBJ2-5; D gene unclear. The CDR3 totals 12 residues. Germline lookup yields CDR1 SGHRS and CDR2 YFSETQ. The ends were cut back, 0 bases at V and 3 bases at J, with 3 bases in the middle.

This clone was seen just once. This chain joins TRBV21-1 and TRBJ1-5. TRBV21-1 is recorded as a pseudogene. CDR3 length: 18 residues. The CDR3 region is CASSKELFRSYSNQPQHF. CDR3 in DNA: TGTGCCAGCAGCAAAGAGCTTTTCAGGAGTTATAGCAATCAGCCCCAGCATTTT.

A single count supports this clone. The chain recombines TRBV4-1 with TRBJ2-1; a weak D match, TRBD1 (6 bases). The CDR3 has 17 residues. In germline, CDR1 is MGHRA, CDR2 YSYEKL. V was cut by 4 bases and J by 2 bases, with 18 bases left in between. The DNA for the CDR3 is TGCGCCAGCAGCCGCGTACAGGGTGCCGGGGCCTACAATGAGCAGTTCTTC. It specifies CASSRVQGAGAYNEQFF.

This clone was picked up a small number of times. The V and J genes are TRBV4-1 and TRBJ1-1; D remains unclear. CDR1 MGHRA and CDR2 YSYEKL come from the germline V gene. V dropped 4 bases and J dropped 1 base, with 16 bases sitting between them. This CDR3 region has 16 residues. CDR3 coding DNA: TGCGCCAGCAGCCCCCTTTTAAGGCGGCAGAACACTGAAGCTTTCTTT. Translating it yields CASSPLLRRQNTEAFF.

The V call is TRBV11-2, the J call TRBJ1-3; a weak D match, TRBD1 (5 bases). The CDR3 contains 15 residues. Germline V gives CDR1 SGHAT, CDR2 FQNNGV. Trimming cost V 5 bases and J 7 bases, with 18 bases left between them. This CDR3 reads CASSPERGFGNTIYF. In DNA, the CDR3 is TGTGCCAGCAGCCCTGAGAGGGGCTTTGGCAACACCATATATTTT.

This clone was observed once. The rearrangement links TRBV5-8 to TRBJ1-6; D call uncertain. V lost 3 bases, J lost 8 bases, and 18 bases lay in between. The CDR3 is 16 amino acids. Germline V CDR1 and CDR2: SGHTS, YDEGEE. CDR3 DNA: TGTGCCAGCAGCTCCCGTCCGGGATTAGTGGATTCACCCCTCCACTTT. This encodes CASSSRPGLVDSPLHF.

The rearrangement links TRBV4-1 to TRBJ1-1; 11 positions match TRBD1. The CDR3 covers 17 residues. V was clipped by 2 bases and J by 2 bases; unmatched bases: 7. Germline CDR1 and CDR2: MGHRA and YSYEKL. The CDR3 DNA reads TGCGCCAGCAGCCAAATTGGACAGGGGGCCTCTAACACTGAAGCTTTCTTT. Amino acids: CASSQIGQGASNTEAFF.

The chain carries TRBV18 and TRBJ2-7; 13 bases map to TRBD2. This CDR3 comprises 17 residues. Trimming took 0 bases from V and 5 from J; bases not matched to a gene: 7. The germline V gene encodes CDR1 KGHSH and CDR2 LQKENI. CDR3 residues: CASSPPGLAGRVDEQYF. Here the CDR3 DNA reads TGTGCCAGCTCACCACCGGGACTAGCGGGAAGGGTAGACGAGCAGTACTTC.

The CDR3 DNA is TGTGCCAGCAGCCAAGGGACAGGGTCGAACACCGGGGAGCTGTTTTTT. It translates to CASSQGTGSNTGELFF. The V gene is TRBV3-1 (or the pseudogene TRBV3-2), the J gene TRBJ2-2, with 8 bases aligning to TRBD1. Germline V gene sequence: CDR1 LGHDT, CDR2 YNNKEL (reference sequence). The CDR3 loop spans 16 amino acids. J gave up 0 bases and V 1 base, and 1 base lay outside the gene matches.

The chain combines TRBV7-6 with TRBJ2-1; the match to TRBD2 covers 12 bases. Trimming removed 4 bases from V and 8 bases from J; junction bases left unmatched: 9. There are 16 residues in the CDR3. Germline CDR1 SGHVS, CDR2 FNYEAQ. Written as DNA, the CDR3 is TGTGCCAGCAGCTCACCGGGACTAGCGGGCACGGATGAGCAGTTCTTC. It specifies CASSSPGLAGTDEQFF.

The rearrangement joins TRBV9 to TRBJ2-7; TRBD1 matches 7 bases. After removal of 3 bases from V and 2 bases from J, the junction contained 5 bases not matched to a gene. The CDR3 extends over 14 amino acids. Germline values: CDR1 SGDLS, CDR2 YYNGEE. The CDR3 region has the DNA TGTGCCAGCAGCGGGCCCGACAGGGCCTACGAGCAGTACTTC. Translation: CASSGPDRAYEQYF.

CDR3 bases: TGTGCCAGCAGCTCCGTTACAAGGGACTTGAACACTGAAGCTTTCTTT. This translates into CASSSVTRDLNTEAFF. The chain employs TRBV7-8 and TRBJ1-1; weak D call: TRBD1 (5 bases). Germline values: CDR1 SGHVS, CDR2 FQNEAQ. This CDR3 comprises 16 residues. The V gene lost 4 bases and the J gene lost 0 bases, with 15 bases spanning the gap.

The chain has TRBV11-3 and TRBJ2-3; D call uncertain. Per the germline V gene, CDR1 is SGHNT and CDR2 is YENEEA. The CDR3 is 15 residues long. V dropped 5 bases and J dropped 0 bases, with 12 bases sitting between them. CDR3 nucleotide sequence: TGTGCCAGCAGCCTCGGCCACAGTAGCACAGATACGCAGTATTTT. This encodes CASSLGHSSTDTQYF.

This clone was recorded only once. The V call is TRBV29-1, the J call TRBJ2-3, with 8 bases identical to TRBD1. The V gene end was trimmed by 3 bases and the J gene end by 6 bases; junction bases not matched to a gene: 5. This CDR3 has 13 amino acids. Germline lookup yields CDR1 SQVTM and CDR2 ANQGSEA. The CDR3 DNA is TGCAGCGTTGACGTCAGGGGGCCCGATACGCAGTATTTT. This translates into CSVDVRGPDTQYF.

The chain uses TRBV2 and TRBJ2-3; D uncertain. V was shortened by 6 bases and J by 5 bases, with 12 bases between the two germline ends. The V gene's germline CDR1 is SNHLY and CDR2 FYNNEI. The CDR3 loop spans 13 amino acids. CDR3 amino acids: CASSTHWEDTQYF. Written as DNA, the CDR3 is TGTGCCAGCAGCACCCACTGGGAAGATACGCAGTATTTT.

This rearrangement joins TRBV28 to TRBJ2-5; D is unresolved. V shed 0 bases and J shed 0 bases, with 5 bases lying between them. This CDR3 has 14 residues. Germline CDR1 and CDR2: MDHEN and SYDVKM. The CDR3 region is CASSLWSDQETQYF. The CDR3 coding sequence is TGTGCCAGCAGTTTATGGTCAGACCAAGAGACCCAGTACTTC.

The gene calls are TRBV6-1 and TRBJ2-5, with TRBD2 identical over 7 bases. The V gene end was trimmed by 2 bases and the J gene end by 5 bases; junction bases not matched to a gene: 17. Germline loops: CDR1 MNHNS, CDR2 SASEGT. CDR3 length: 18 amino acids. DNA for the CDR3: TGTGCCAGCAGTGAATTGTTCGGGGCTAGCGGAGCTCGGGAGACCCAGTACTTC. Translation gives CASSELFGASGARETQYF.

This chain uses TRBV2 with TRBJ1-2; 7 nucleotides align to TRBD1. This CDR3 is built from 15 residues. Germline CDR1 reads SNHLY; CDR2 reads FYNNEI. Trimming at V came to 9 bases and at J to 2 bases, leaving 12 bases not matched to a gene. The CDR3 coding sequence is TGTGCCAGTTCAGGACAGGATCTAGGCAACTATGGCTACACCTTC. It yields the protein CASSGQDLGNYGYTF.